Presented here are 32 T cell receptor beta chains from one specimen sequenced in a study of CD8+ T cells in alopecia areata. Following RNA extraction, reverse transcription yielded cDNA that acted as the sequencing template. Measured with immunoSEQ multiplex PCR; TCRdb has only the in-frame clones, and not every one. The data show fewer than 250,000 clones, less than 65% seen once. Described treatment: oral pan-JAK inhibitor, 5-10 mg twice daily. The sequenced sample was CD4+ T cells sorted from blood, obtained at week 4, from a patient treated with tofacitinib. Receptors were obtained from a human donor with alopecia areata.

This clone was found many times. V and J are TRBV5-6 and TRBJ2-2; no definite D call. The CDR3 sequence is 13 residues long. The V end was cut by 1 base, the J end by 4 bases, with 5 bases between. Germline-derived CDR1 and CDR2 are SGHDT and YYEEEE. The CDR3 here is CASSLLGTGELFF. DNA for the CDR3: TGTGCCAGCAGCTTGCTGGGCACCGGGGAGCTGTTTTTT. The entire variable domain, with the rest obtained from reference TRBV5-6 and TRBJ2-2, is as follows: DAGVTQSPTHLIKTRGQQVTLRCSPKSGHDTVSWYQQALGQGPQFIFQYYEEEERQRGNFPDRFSGHQFPNYSSELNVNALLLGDSALYLCASSLLGTGELFFGEGSRLTVL.

The chain uses TRBV5-6 and TRBJ2-3; D may correspond to TRBD1 or TRBD2 (5 bases each). Germline V gene sequence: CDR1 SGHDT, CDR2 YYEEEE. CDR3 length equals 13 residues. Deletions cut 4 bases from V and 4 bases from J, with 10 bases between. The CDR3 region is CASSGDVSDTQYF. The CDR3 region has the DNA TGTGCCAGCAGCGGGGACGTTTCAGATACGCAGTATTTT. Complete variable domain (other parts from reference TRBV5-6 and TRBJ2-3): DAGVTQSPTHLIKTRGQQVTLRCSPKSGHDTVSWYQQALGQGPQFIFQYYEEEERQRGNFPDRFSGHQFPNYSSELNVNALLLGDSALYLCASSGDVSDTQYFGPGTRLTVL.

The genes are TRBV7-2 and TRBJ2-5, with D perhaps matching TRBD2 (5 bases). This CDR3 is built from 15 residues. Trimming pared 1 base from V and 6 bases from J, leaving 15 bases between. In germline, CDR1 is SGHTA, CDR2 FQGNSA. CDR3 in DNA: TGTGCCAGCAGCTTAGAGTCGGCTAGCTGGCAGACCCAGTACTTC. It codes for CASSLESASWQTQYF.

The V gene is TRBV18, the J gene TRBJ1-6, with D unresolved. The length of the CDR3 is 12 residues. The V end lost 3 bases, the J end lost 7 bases, and 4 bases lay between the germline ends. CDR1 is KGHSH and CDR2 is LQKENI in the germline V gene. The CDR3 nucleotides are TGTGCCAGCTCACCGAGAAATTCACCCCTCCACTTT. Protein: CASSPRNSPLHF.

The chain links TRBV6-5 to TRBJ1-6; the D gene is possibly TRBD1 (6 bases). Per germline, CDR1 MNHEY and CDR2 SVGAGI. V was shortened by 2 bases and J by 7 bases, with 9 bases between the two germline ends. This CDR3 contains 14 residues. The CDR3 spells CASSYGRGNSPLHF. Written as DNA, the CDR3 is TGTGCCAGCAGTTACGGCAGGGGCAATTCACCCCTCCACTTT.

The chain recombines TRBV25-1 with TRBJ2-1, with 11 bases that match TRBD2. The V gene's germline CDR1 is MGHDK and CDR2 SYGVNS. The V segment lost 10 bases and the J segment 4 bases; nucleotides outside the gene matches: 6. The CDR3 is 14 amino acids. CDR3 bases: TGTGCCACCCTTAGCGGGGGGGGTTACAATGAGCAGTTCTTC. Its translation is CATLSGGGYNEQFF.

The rearrangement joins TRBV28 to TRBJ1-1; D ambiguous. The germline gives CDR1 MDHEN, CDR2 SYDVKM. Trimming shortened V by 4 bases and J by 0 bases, and 9 bases separated the two germline ends. This CDR3 is 14 amino acids long. As DNA, the CDR3 is TGTGCCAGCAGTTCCCCCTCGATGAACACTGAAGCTTTCTTT. Translating gives CASSSPSMNTEAFF.

The V gene is TRBV7-9, the J gene TRBJ1-5; no clear D. Germline V gene data show CDR1 as SEHNR and CDR2 as FQNEAQ (reference sequence). V was trimmed by 11 bases and J by 0 bases, leaving 11 bases between them. This CDR3 is built from 13 residues. The CDR3 sequence is CAGSISSNQPQHF. The CDR3 nucleotides are TGTGCCGGTTCCATCTCTAGCAATCAGCCCCAGCATTTT. The full variable domain, in which reference TRBV7-9 and TRBJ1-5 provide the parts outside the CDR3, is DTGVSQNPRHKITKRGQNVTFRCDPISEHNRLYWYRQTLGQGPEFLTYFQNEAQLEKSRLLSDRFSAERPKGSFSTLEIQRTEQGDSAMYLCAGSISSNQPQHFGDGTRLSIL.

The J gene is TRBJ1-1, the V gene TRBV30; perhaps TRBD1 as D (6 bases). The germline V and J ends were trimmed by 3 bases and 4 bases, with 12 bases remaining between them. This CDR3 region has 13 residues. CDR1 is GTSNPN and CDR2 is SVGIG in the germline V gene (reference sequence). This CDR3 reads CAWRWGAGTEAFF. DNA for the CDR3: TGTGCCTGGAGATGGGGGGCGGGCACTGAAGCTTTCTTT.

The V and J genes are TRBV4-3 and TRBJ2-3; D is perhaps TRBD2 (6 bases). Germline CDR1 reads LGHNA; CDR2 reads YSLEER. CDR3 length equals 17 residues. Trimming took off 4 bases at V and 3 bases at J, with 20 bases between the two ends. This CDR3 reads CASSPQPVAGGTDTQYF. CDR3 DNA sequence: TGCGCCAGCAGCCCACAACCGGTTGCAGGAGGGACAGATACGCAGTATTTT.

The V gene is TRBV2, the J gene TRBJ2-5; no clear D. Germline-derived CDR1 and CDR2 are SNHLY and FYNNEI. This CDR3 has 12 residues. The V end was cut by 7 bases, the J end by 3 bases, with 9 bases between. The CDR3 reads CASTPGEETQYF. CDR3 DNA sequence: TGTGCCAGCACCCCCGGAGAAGAGACCCAGTACTTC.

V and J are TRBV29-1 and TRBJ1-2; D may be TRBD1 (6 bases). Germline V lookup: CDR1 SQVTM, CDR2 ANQGSEA. The CDR3 is made up of 13 amino acids. Trimming cost V 4 bases and J 4 bases, with 13 bases left between them. CDR3 bases: TGCAGCGTTGGAGGGGGGCTGACCTATGGCTACACCTTC. Translated: CSVGGGLTYGYTF.

The chain carries TRBV7-9 and TRBJ2-1, with a tentative D call TRBD2 (6 bases). The CDR3 has 16 residues. Trimming took off 1 base at V and 0 bases at J, with 10 bases between the two ends. CDR1 SEHNR and CDR2 FQNEAQ come from the germline V gene (reference sequence). The CDR3 loop reads CASSLVAGFSYNEQFF. The CDR3 region has the DNA TGTGCCAGCAGCTTAGTTGCGGGGTTCTCCTACAATGAGCAGTTCTTC.

This chain links TRBV11-2 with TRBJ2-2; no clear D gene. Trimming pared 5 bases from V and 4 bases from J, leaving 11 bases between. From germline, CDR1 is SGHAT and CDR2 FQNNGV. The CDR3 covers 14 residues. In DNA form, the CDR3 reads TGTGCCAGCAGCCCAGTAGATGGCACCGGGGAGCTGTTTTTT. This gives the protein CASSPVDGTGELFF.

The chain carries TRBV9 and TRBJ2-5; D remains unclear. The CDR3 extends over 16 amino acids. The ends were cut back, 4 bases at V and 4 bases at J, with 20 bases in the middle. In germline, CDR1 is SGDLS, CDR2 YYNGEE. The CDR3, as DNA: TGTGCCAGCAGCCCTTCCCCCCAGGTTGTCGGAGAGACCCAGTACTTC. Translation gives CASSPSPQVVGETQYF.

The gene calls are TRBV7-8 and TRBJ1-1; TRBD1 is a possible D gene (6 bases). V dropped 4 bases and J dropped 0 bases, with 6 bases sitting between them. Germline assignment: CDR1 SGHVS and CDR2 FQNEAQ. The CDR3 has 13 residues. This CDR3 reads CASSSGVNTEAFF. Written as DNA, the CDR3 is TGTGCCAGCAGCTCAGGGGTGAACACTGAAGCTTTCTTT.

This clone occurred once. The J gene is TRBJ2-5, the V gene TRBV30; D is ambiguous. Germline V gene data show CDR1 as GTSNPN and CDR2 as SVGIG (reference sequence). The V end lost 2 bases, the J end lost 7 bases, and 17 bases lay between the germline ends. The CDR3 is 14 amino acids. CDR3 loop: CAWSTKGAPGTQYF. As DNA, the CDR3 is TGTGCCTGGAGTACAAAAGGTGCCCCAGGGACCCAGTACTTC.

The chain combines TRBV29-1 with TRBJ1-1; D is perhaps TRBD1 (5 bases). CDR1 SQVTM and CDR2 ANQGSEA come from the germline V gene. This CDR3 has 13 amino acids. The V and J ends lost 7 bases and 1 base respectively, with 13 bases between them. CDR3 sequence: CSGVRGGNTEAFF. The DNA of the CDR3 is TGCAGCGGGGTGAGGGGCGGGAACACTGAAGCTTTCTTT.

This clone was counted a few times. The CDR3 reads CSVVVTGQGAGYGYTF. The CDR3 region has the DNA TGCAGCGTTGTTGTCACCGGACAGGGGGCTGGCTATGGCTACACCTTC. The genes are TRBV29-1 and TRBJ1-2, with 11 bases identical to TRBD1. The germline gives CDR1 SQVTM, CDR2 ANQGSEA. CDR3 length: 16 residues. The V segment lost 4 bases and the J segment 4 bases; nucleotides outside the gene matches: 11. The full variable domain, with the rest looked up from reference TRBV29-1 and TRBJ1-2, is SAVISQKPSRDICQRGTSLTIQCQVDSQVTMMFWYRQQPGQSLTLIATANQGSEATYESGFVIDKFPISRPNLTFSTLTVSNMSPEDSSIYLCSVVVTGQGAGYGYTFGSGTRLTVV.

The chain combines TRBV6-5 with TRBJ2-7; D possibly corresponds to TRBD2 (6 bases). The V end lost 5 bases, the J end lost 3 bases, and 14 bases lay between the germline ends. There are 14 residues in the CDR3. Looked up from germline, CDR1 is MNHEY and CDR2 is SVGAGI. The CDR3: CASSLAGGLYEQYF. CDR3 coding DNA: TGTGCCAGCAGTCTAGCAGGAGGGCTCTACGAGCAGTACTTC.

This chain uses TRBV30 with TRBJ2-3; the D is unclear. Trimming cost V 7 bases and J 1 base, with 9 bases left between them. The CDR3 spans 12 residues. CDR1 is GTSNPN, CDR2 SVGIG, per germline (reference sequence). CDR3 region: CASSTGTDTQYF. DNA of the CDR3: TGTGCCTCCTCTACGGGCACAGATACGCAGTATTTT.

This clone showed up just once. The chain combines TRBV5-1 with TRBJ1-6; 7 bases map to TRBD1. Trimming cost V 4 bases and J 9 bases; bases outside gene matches: 10. Germline CDR1 SGHRS, CDR2 YFSETQ. CDR3 length: 15 residues. In DNA form, the CDR3 reads TGCGCCAGCAGCCCCGGGACAGCCAGTCCTTCACCCCTCCACTTT. Translation gives CASSPGTASPSPLHF.

The chain joins TRBV27 to TRBJ2-6; 11 bases fit TRBD1. V lost 5 bases, J lost 4 bases, and 7 bases stayed unmatched. Germline V gives CDR1 MNHEY, CDR2 SMNVEV (reference sequence). The CDR3 has 17 residues. CDR3 region: CASSRTGGLGGANVLTF. CDR3 nucleotide sequence: TGTGCCAGCAGTAGGACAGGGGGCCTTGGGGGGGCCAACGTCCTGACTTTC. Full variable domain (missing parts from reference TRBV27 and TRBJ2-6): EAQVTQNPRYLITVTGKKLTVTCSQNMNHEYMSWYRQDPGLGLRQIYYSMNVEVTDKGDVPEGYKVSRKEKRNFPLILESPSPNQTSLYFCASSRTGGLGGANVLTFGAGSRLTVL.

Comment on this clone: This CDR3 is also generated by other DNA sequences in the sample. The gene calls are TRBV30 and TRBJ1-2; no definite D call. The CDR3 is 11 residues long. Looked up from germline, CDR1 is GTSNPN and CDR2 is SVGIG (reference sequence). Trimming left V 2 bases short and J 2 bases short, with 3 bases between. The CDR3 here is CAWSSNYGYTF. Here the CDR3 DNA reads TGTGCCTGGAGTTCGAACTATGGCTACACCTTC.

This clone showed up just once. Additional DNA sequences in this sample encode the identical CDR3. The genes are TRBV29-1 and TRBJ1-1; D uncertain. The CDR3 is 12 residues long. V was shortened by 5 bases and J by 0 bases, with 7 bases between the two germline ends. Germline lookup yields CDR1 SQVTM and CDR2 ANQGSEA. The CDR3 sequence: CSVRLLNTEAFF. The CDR3 DNA reads as TGCAGCGTTAGGCTATTGAACACTGAAGCTTTCTTT.

In its sample, this clone was seen a few times. The rearrangement joins TRBV29-1 to TRBJ1-2, with a possible D match to TRBD1 (5 bases). This CDR3 contains 16 residues. V lost 4 bases to trimming and J lost 6 bases, with 24 bases between them. CDR1 and CDR2 from the germline V gene are SQVTM and ANQGSEA. The CDR3 DNA follows: TGCAGCGTTGTAGGGGTGCCGGCTATCGGCCCCAATGGCTACACCTTC. Its protein product is CSVVGVPAIGPNGYTF. Full variable domain (rest looked up from reference TRBV29-1 and TRBJ1-2): SAVISQKPSRDICQRGTSLTIQCQVDSQVTMMFWYRQQPGQSLTLIATANQGSEATYESGFVIDKFPISRPNLTFSTLTVSNMSPEDSSIYLCSVVGVPAIGPNGYTFGSGTRLTVV.

V gene TRBV7-2 combines with J gene TRBJ1-6; D is uncertain. Germline CDR1 reads SGHTA; CDR2 reads FQGNSA. This CDR3 has 11 residues. V lost 2 bases and J lost 11, with 4 bases in between. CDR3 amino acids: CASSLSPPLHF. CDR3 nucleotide sequence: TGTGCCAGCAGCTTAAGTCCACCCCTCCACTTT.

This clone was counted a few times. The chain is built from TRBV2 and TRBJ2-3; D tentatively reads TRBD1 or TRBD2 (5 bases each). Germline-derived CDR1 and CDR2 are SNHLY and FYNNEI. Trimming took off 5 bases at V and 5 bases at J, with 11 bases between the two ends. This CDR3 contains 13 residues. The CDR3: CASSPGLGDTQYF. CDR3 DNA sequence: TGTGCCAGCAGTCCGGGGCTGGGAGATACGCAGTATTTT.

CDR3 nucleotide sequence: TGTGCCAGCAGTAAGGCAGGAAGTGAGGGCTACACCTTC. Encoded protein: CASSKAGSEGYTF. The chain employs TRBV6-5 and TRBJ1-2; D unresolved. Per germline, CDR1 MNHEY and CDR2 SVGAGI. The CDR3 spans 13 residues. V dropped 5 bases and J dropped 8 bases, with 15 bases sitting between them.

In this sample, this clone turned up a few times. The genes are TRBV21-1 and TRBJ1-2; the tabulated D call, TRBD1, remains unverified against the DNA. TRBV21-1 is a documented pseudogene. The length of the CDR3 is 16 residues. The CDR3 loop reads CASSKAAMGAHYGYTF. The DNA for the CDR3 is TGTGCCAGCAGCAAAGCAGCCATGGGGGCTCACTATGGCTACACCTTC.

This sequence joins TRBV10-1 and TRBJ2-7, with TRBD1 matching 10 bases. Losses at the gene ends were 6 bases for V and 4 bases for J; bases not matched to a gene: 3. CDR3 length equals 13 residues. CDR1 WNHNN and CDR2 SYGVQD come from the germline V gene (reference sequence). CDR3 region: CASSAGQGYEQYF. As DNA, the CDR3 is TGCGCCAGCAGCGCGGGACAGGGGTACGAGCAGTACTTC.

In this sample, this clone turned up a few times. The V gene is TRBV29-1, the J gene TRBJ2-3; possible D gene TRBD1, 5 bases. The ends were cut back, 4 bases at V and 6 bases at J, with 23 bases in the middle. The CDR3 has 16 amino acids. Germline CDR1 SQVTM, CDR2 ANQGSEA. The DNA for the CDR3 is TGCAGCGTTGTGGGGCGAGTCCAAGGAGCCGGGGATACGCAGTATTTT. Amino acid sequence: CSVVGRVQGAGDTQYF.